This T cell receptor beta chain comes out of a study of OX40 agonist ivuxolimab in advanced cancers. The data were produced by immunoSEQ multiplex PCR, yet TCRdb's version contains in-frame clones alone and is incomplete. The data show about 6,700 clones, 94% seen once. With 2 bases removed from V and 1 base from J, the gap between germline ends came to 13 bases. The CDR3 extends over 16 amino acids. The chain links TRBV23-1 to TRBJ2-3, with D tentatively TRBD2 (6 bases). TRBV23-1 is an open reading frame, and its role is uncertain. This TCR derives from an adult with an advanced solid tumor such as melanoma, head and neck, liver or kidney cancer. Sequenced here: CD4+ or CD8+ T cells sorted from blood, sampled in a trial of the OX40 agonist ivuxolimab. The CDR3 reads CASSQRTTGGTDTQYF. CDR3 DNA sequence: TGCGCCAGCAGTCAACGGACTACCGGGGGCACAGATACGCAGTATTTT.